Listed below are T cell receptor beta chains from one sample, sequenced in a study of siplizumab effects on memory and regulatory T cells. Sequencing used immunoSEQ multiplex PCR; TCRdb keeps in-frame clones, though not all of them. The table lists around 95,000 clones, approximately 91% of them singletons. Sequenced: CD4+ T cells sorted from blood. The receptors stem from a human donor in good health. Both conserved end residues are part of each CDR3. D genes are given only for firm matches. Part of the rows lack a size; the others show once, few, many or a class for expanded clones.

cdr3_aa	cdr3_nt	clone_size	v_call	j_call	d_call
CASSPQWLAGGHSDTQYF	TGTGCCAGCAGCCCCCAATGGCTAGCGGGGGGGCACTCAGATACGCAGTATTTT	once	TRBV7-2	TRBJ2-3	TRBD2
CASSSTGMLYEQYF	TGTGCCAGCTCCTCGACAGGGATGTTATACGAGCAGTACTTC	-	TRBV18	TRBJ2-7	TRBD1
CASSFEQGVSGYTF	TGTGCCAGCAGTTTCGAGCAGGGGGTGAGTGGCTACACCTTC	-	TRBV28	TRBJ1-2	TRBD1
CASSPPLDRITGELFF	TGTGCCAGCTCACCCCCTCTGGACAGAATTACCGGGGAGCTGTTTTTT	-	TRBV18	TRBJ2-2	-
CASSLEGDTQYF	TGCGCCAGCAGCTTGGAGGGAGATACGCAGTATTTT	-	TRBV5-1	TRBJ2-3	-
CASSRGQGLGYGYTF	TGTGCCAGCAGCCGAGGACAGGGCTTGGGGTATGGCTACACCTTC	-	TRBV4-2	TRBJ1-2	TRBD1
CASSYNRDTEAFF	TGCGCCAGCAGCTATAACAGGGACACTGAAGCTTTCTTT	-	TRBV5-1	TRBJ1-1	-
CASSLSVGAYEQYF	TGTGCCAGCAGCTTATCGGTGGGGGCCTACGAGCAGTACTTC	-	TRBV7-2	TRBJ2-7	-
CASSRNGLYEQYF	TGTGCCAGCAGCCGAAACGGTCTTTACGAGCAGTACTTC	-	TRBV27	TRBJ2-7	-
CASSVGLSNGEKLFF	TGTGCCAGCAGCGTTGGACTTTCGAATGGGGAAAAACTGTTTTTT	-	TRBV9	TRBJ1-4	-
CASSPGGTHYEQYF	TGTGCCAGCAGCCCCGGGGGGACTCACTACGAGCAGTACTTC	-	TRBV6-6	TRBJ2-7	TRBD2
CASSQRVGGENIQYF	TGCGCCAGCAGCCAGAGGGTGGGGGGGGAAAACATTCAGTACTTC	-	TRBV4-3	TRBJ2-4	TRBD2
CASSVSTGELFF	TGTGCCAGCAGCGTTTCCACCGGGGAGCTGTTTTTT	-	TRBV9	TRBJ2-2	-
CASSLGRVIGELFF	TGTGCCAGCAGTTTAGGGAGGGTGATCGGGGAGCTGTTTTTT	-	TRBV27	TRBJ2-2	TRBD2
CASSPPGSTYGYTF	TGTGCCAGCAGTCCACCGGGCTCTACTTATGGCTACACCTTC	-	TRBV6-6	TRBJ1-2	-
CASSQRGTEAFF	TGCGCCAGCAGCCAACGAGGCACTGAAGCTTTCTTT	-	TRBV4-3	TRBJ1-1	-
CASSVLGEYQETQYF	TGTGCCAGCTCGGTTCTCGGGGAATACCAAGAGACCCAGTACTTC	-	TRBV9	TRBJ2-5	-
CASSADLAGGSIDEQFF	TGTGCCAGCAGCGCTGATCTAGCGGGGGGTTCCATCGATGAGCAGTTCTTC	-	TRBV9	TRBJ2-1	TRBD2
CASSLYPGTTTGTDTQYF	TGTGCCAGCAGCTTATACCCCGGGACTACCACAGGCACAGATACGCAGTATTTT	-	TRBV7-3	TRBJ2-3	TRBD2
CASSQNPGQGYEQYF	TGTGCCAGCAGCCAGAATCCGGGACAGGGCTACGAGCAGTACTTC	-	TRBV7-9	TRBJ2-7	TRBD1
CASSQDSADRVQPQHF	TGCGCCAGCAGCCAAGATTCCGCGGACAGGGTTCAGCCCCAGCATTTT	few	TRBV4-1	TRBJ1-5	TRBD1
CASSYAGNPTEAFF	TGTGCCAGCAGTTACGCAGGAAATCCCACTGAAGCTTTCTTT	-	TRBV6-5	TRBJ1-1	-
CASSQVSVGRYEQYF	TGCGCCAGCAGCCAGGTCTCGGTGGGGCGATACGAGCAGTACTTC	-	TRBV4-1	TRBJ2-7	-
CASSYSGRNTEAFF	TGTGCCAGCAGTTACTCAGGGAGGAACACTGAAGCTTTCTTT	once	TRBV6-5	TRBJ1-1	-
CASSLDTGGVGNEQFF	TGTGCCAGCAGCTTAGATACAGGGGGCGTCGGGAATGAGCAGTTCTTC	-	TRBV5-6	TRBJ2-1	TRBD1
CASSIGVSGNTIYF	TGTGCCAGTAGTATCGGGGTCTCTGGAAACACCATATATTTT	-	TRBV19	TRBJ1-3	-
CASSPIWGDEQYF	TGTGCCAGCAGCCCCATTTGGGGGGACGAGCAGTACTTC	-	TRBV6-5	TRBJ2-7	-
CAWTRESGQLYF	TGTGCCTGGACCCGCGAGTCGGGACAGCTGTACTTC	-	TRBV30	TRBJ2-7	TRBD1
CASSGAGTNGYTF	TGTGCCAGCAGCGGGGCCGGGACAAATGGCTACACCTTC	-	TRBV2	TRBJ1-2	-
CASTAEQTQYF	TGTGCCAGCACGGCAGAACAGACCCAGTACTTC	-	TRBV28	TRBJ2-5	-
CASSVFGGGYTF	TGTGCCAGTAGTGTTTTTGGGGGTGGCTACACCTTC	-	TRBV19	TRBJ1-2	-
CASSLQGASYGYTF	TGCGCCAGCAGCTTGCAGGGGGCAAGTTATGGCTACACCTTC	-	TRBV5-1	TRBJ1-2	TRBD1
CASSRAGTARGYTF	TGTGCCAGCAGCCGCGCCGGGACGGCAAGGGGCTACACCTTC	-	TRBV14	TRBJ1-2	-
CASSSYFSASNQPQHF	TGTGCCAGCAGCTCGTACTTCAGTGCCAGCAATCAGCCCCAGCATTTT	once	TRBV27	TRBJ1-5	-
CASSRGGQGYGYTF	TGTGCCAGCAGCCGGGGGGGACAGGGCTATGGCTACACCTTC	-	TRBV7-2	TRBJ1-2	TRBD1
CASSPSPGSTYEQYF	TGTGCCAGCAGCCCCTCGCCCGGGTCTACCTACGAGCAGTACTTC	-	TRBV28	TRBJ2-7	-
CASIPSGTGSSGVEKLFF	TGTGCCAGCATTCCCTCCGGGACAGGGAGTTCCGGGGTCGAAAAACTGTTTTTT	-	TRBV7-7	TRBJ1-4	TRBD1
CASSLEPNTEAFF	TGTGCCAGCAGCTTAGAACCCAACACTGAAGCTTTCTTT	-	TRBV7-9	TRBJ1-1	-
CASSYGTPHEQYF	TGTGCCAGCAGTTACGGGACCCCCCACGAGCAGTACTTC	-	TRBV6-5	TRBJ2-7	-
CASSPEGTQGYTEAFF	TGCGCCAGCAGCCCCGAAGGTACACAGGGGTACACTGAAGCTTTCTTT	-	TRBV4-3	TRBJ1-1	TRBD1
CASSLTDSYGYTF	TGTGCCAGCAGTTTAACAGATTCTTATGGCTACACCTTC	-	TRBV27	TRBJ1-2	-
CASSEVGAETQYF	TGTGCCAGCAGTGAAGTGGGGGCAGAGACCCAGTACTTC	-	TRBV2	TRBJ2-5	-
CASSLASVSSYNEQFF	TGTGCCAGCAGCTTAGCTAGCGTCAGCTCCTACAATGAGCAGTTCTTC	-	TRBV7-2	TRBJ2-1	-
CSAMGPGEQYF	TGCAGTGCTATGGGGCCCGGAGAGCAGTACTTC	-	TRBV20-1	TRBJ2-7	-
CASSPPLGRGGDLGYTF	TGTGCCAGCTCACCACCGTTAGGGAGAGGGGGAGATTTGGGCTACACCTTC	-	TRBV18	TRBJ1-2	-
CASSAPGLGTYEQYF	TGTGCCAGCTCAGCACCGGGGCTGGGAACCTACGAGCAGTACTTC	-	TRBV18	TRBJ2-7	-
CASSVSAMGQFF	TGTGCCAGCAGCGTATCGGCGATGGGGCAGTTCTTC	-	TRBV7-9	TRBJ2-1	-
CASSLRDTRANVLTF	TGCGCCAGCAGCCTCCGGGACACCCGGGCCAACGTCCTGACTTTC	-	TRBV4-1	TRBJ2-6	-
CASSFSQYNEQFF	TGTGCCAGCAGTTTCTCCCAGTACAATGAGCAGTTCTTC	-	TRBV27	TRBJ2-1	-
CASSLSWGLNTEAFF	TGCGCCAGCAGCTTGAGTTGGGGCTTGAACACTGAAGCTTTCTTT	-	TRBV5-1	TRBJ1-1	-
CASNSPGQGIYGYTF	TGTGCCAGTAACTCACCGGGACAGGGGATCTATGGCTACACCTTC	-	TRBV19	TRBJ1-2	TRBD1
CASSPPNRVTRNQPQHF	TGTGCCAGCAGTCCCCCCAACAGGGTAACAAGAAATCAGCCCCAGCATTTT	-	TRBV28	TRBJ1-5	-
CASSIMWGQETQYF	TGTGCCAGTAGTATTATGTGGGGGCAGGAGACCCAGTACTTC	-	TRBV19	TRBJ2-5	-
CASRTGIANIQYF	TGTGCCAGCCGAACAGGGATCGCCAACATTCAGTACTTC	-	TRBV18	TRBJ2-4	-
CASSWAGASNTEAFF	TGCGCCAGCAGCTGGGCCGGGGCTTCTAACACTGAAGCTTTCTTT	-	TRBV5-1	TRBJ1-1	-
CASSFSGGQETQYF	TGCGCCAGCAGCTTCTCGGGAGGACAGGAGACCCAGTACTTC	-	TRBV5-1	TRBJ2-5	-
CSVDGSMNTEAFF	TGCAGCGTTGACGGATCCATGAACACTGAAGCTTTCTTT	-	TRBV29-1	TRBJ1-1	-
CASSPALQAVKETQYF	TGTGCCAGCTCACCTGCTCTACAGGCCGTAAAAGAGACCCAGTACTTC	-	TRBV18	TRBJ2-5	-
CASSPPGGGYEQYF	TGTGCCAGCAGTCCGCCCGGAGGCGGTTACGAGCAGTACTTC	-	TRBV28	TRBJ2-7	-